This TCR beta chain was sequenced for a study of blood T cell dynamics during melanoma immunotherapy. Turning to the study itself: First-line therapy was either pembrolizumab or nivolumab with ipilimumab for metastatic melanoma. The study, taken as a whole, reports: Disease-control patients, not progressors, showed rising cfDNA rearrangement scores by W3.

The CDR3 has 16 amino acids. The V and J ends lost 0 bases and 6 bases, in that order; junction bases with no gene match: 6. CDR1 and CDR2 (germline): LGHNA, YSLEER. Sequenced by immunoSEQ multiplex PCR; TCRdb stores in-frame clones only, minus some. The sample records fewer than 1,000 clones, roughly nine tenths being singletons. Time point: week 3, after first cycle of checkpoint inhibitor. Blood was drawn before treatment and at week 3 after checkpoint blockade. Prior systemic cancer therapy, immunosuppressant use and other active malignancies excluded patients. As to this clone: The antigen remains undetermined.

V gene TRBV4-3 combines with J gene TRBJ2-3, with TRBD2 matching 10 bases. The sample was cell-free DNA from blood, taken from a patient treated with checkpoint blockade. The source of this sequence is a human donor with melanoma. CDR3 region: CASSQDPSGGGDTQYF. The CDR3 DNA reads TGCGCCAGCAGCCAAGATCCTAGCGGGGGTGGGGATACGCAGTATTTT.